These 27 T cell receptor beta chains came from one sample sequenced in a study of Graves' ophthalmopathy and Graves' hyperthyroidism. CDR3 regions of TCR beta were amplified from RNA transcripts. RT-PCR with HTBI primers came first, then second-round multiplex PCR. In TCRdb, the multiplex PCR reads were re-called with MiXCR into one record per CDR3 protein. The data show 170,000 or so distinct CDR3 sequences, over 35% seen once. The material sequenced was peripheral blood. The receptor source for this set is a woman aged 35 to 49 with Graves' ophthalmopathy.

Ten or more counts support this clonotype. The CDR3 DNA reads TGTGCCAGTCGGTGGGACACTCGAAACGAGCAGTACTTC. Protein sequence: CASRWDTRNEQYF. This sequence joins TRBV7-8 and TRBJ2-7, with a possible D match to TRBD1 (6 bases). V was cut by 9 bases and J by 5 bases, with 17 bases left in between. The CDR3 totals 13 residues. CDR1 and CDR2 (germline): SGHVS, FQNEAQ.

This chain connects TRBV6-2 or TRBV6-3 to TRBJ1-2; D is unclear. CDR1 MNHEY and CDR2 SVGEGT come from the germline V gene. V dropped 7 bases and J dropped 4 bases, with 10 bases sitting between them. The CDR3 has 12 amino acids. CDR3 bases: TGTGCCAGCATAGGAAACGGCTATGGCTACACCTTC. This codes for CASIGNGYGYTF.

The V gene is TRBV7-2, the J gene TRBJ1-1; 7 positions match TRBD1. V shed 5 bases, J shed 3 bases, and the junction held 6 bases outside the gene matches. There are 14 residues in the CDR3. Per germline, CDR1 SGHTA and CDR2 FQGNSA. The CDR3 bases are TGTGCCAGCAGCCCTCAGGGGGGGGACACTGAAGCTTTCTTT. Its translation is CASSPQGGDTEAFF.

This clonotype was found a few times. The chain links TRBV7-2 to TRBJ2-5; a weak D match, TRBD2 (5 bases). The V end lost 5 bases, the J end lost 13 bases, and 17 bases lay between the germline ends. CDR1 SGHTA and CDR2 FQGNSA come from the germline V gene. There are 12 residues in the CDR3. CDR3 residues: CASSPSGEAPYF. CDR3 coding DNA: TGTGCCAGCAGCCCCTCCGGGGAAGCTCCGTACTTC. The whole variable domain, remainder taken from reference TRBV7-2 and TRBJ2-5, is GAGVSQSPSNKVTEKGKDVELRCDPISGHTALYWYRQSLGQGLEFLIYFQGNSAPDKSGLPSDRFSAERTGGSVSTLTIQRTQQEDSAVYLCASSPSGEAPYFGPGTRLLVL.

This clonotype has a count of ten or more. The chain joins TRBV7-2 to TRBJ2-7; TRBD2 matches 10 bases. The V segment lost 5 bases and the J segment 3 bases; nucleotides outside the gene matches: 7. CDR3 length: 15 amino acids. Germline CDR1 is SGHTA and CDR2 is FQGNSA. CDR3 sequence: CASSPGASGSYEQYF. The CDR3 bases are TGTGCCAGCAGCCCCGGGGCTAGCGGGAGCTACGAGCAGTACTTC.

Ten or more counts support this clonotype. The V gene is TRBV6-2 or TRBV6-3, the J gene TRBJ2-3; tentative D call: TRBD2 (5 bases). The germline gives CDR1 MNHEY, CDR2 SVGEGT. The CDR3 contains 17 residues. Trimming removed 2 bases from V and 3 bases from J, with 18 bases in between. The CDR3 sequence is CASSYPQLGGQTDTQYF. CDR3 coding DNA: TGTGCCAGCAGTTACCCGCAACTAGGCGGGCAGACAGATACGCAGTATTTT.

Ten or more counts support this clonotype. The chain employs TRBV6-5 and TRBJ1-1; TRBD1 might be the D (5 bases). CDR1 is MNHEY, CDR2 SVGAGI, per germline. V gave up 9 bases and J gave up 6 bases, with 14 bases separating them. This CDR3 region has 12 residues. The DNA for the CDR3 is TGTGCCAGTGGGAATGGGGGAGCTGAAGCTTTCTTT. Its protein product is CASGNGGAEAFF.

This clonotype has at least ten counts. The J gene is TRBJ1-6, the V gene TRBV3-1; D remains ambiguous. CDR1 and CDR2 from the germline V gene are LGHDT and YNNKEL (reference sequence). This CDR3 contains 13 residues. V was pared by 4 bases and J by 7 bases, with 8 bases between. The CDR3: CASSLQSNSPLHF. CDR3 in DNA: TGTGCCAGCAGCCTCCAATCAAATTCACCCCTCCACTTT.

This clonotype was found a few times. The chain links TRBV6-5 to TRBJ2-7, with 9 bases fitting TRBD1. J gave up 6 bases and V 4 bases, and 10 bases lay outside the gene matches. Germline V gives CDR1 MNHEY, CDR2 SVGAGI. The CDR3 totals 15 residues. The DNA of the CDR3 is TGTGCCAGCAGTTTGTCGGGGACAGGGTTTTCCGAGCAGTACTTC. Protein: CASSLSGTGFSEQYF.

This chain uses TRBV28 with TRBJ2-5, with D tentatively TRBD2 (6 bases). There are 14 residues in the CDR3. V gave up 6 bases and J gave up 7 bases, with 18 bases separating them. Germline V gene sequence: CDR1 MDHEN, CDR2 SYDVKM. CDR3 in amino acids: CASSHGRVRGTQYF. DNA of the CDR3: TGTGCCAGCAGCCACGGGAGAGTCAGAGGGACCCAGTACTTC.

V gene TRBV6-5 combines with J gene TRBJ2-5; D is uncertain. Germline values: CDR1 MNHEY, CDR2 SVGAGI. There are 14 residues in the CDR3. Trimming removed 0 bases at V and 4 bases at J, with 9 bases between. The CDR3 region is CASSYSVGRETQYF. CDR3 nucleotides: TGTGCCAGCAGTTACTCGGTAGGGCGAGAGACCCAGTACTTC.

This clonotype was observed many times. The chain combines TRBV2 with TRBJ1-1; 9 bases line up with TRBD1. J was trimmed by 10 bases and V by 2 bases; bases with no gene match: 8. Looked up from germline, CDR1 is SNHLY and CDR2 is FYNNEI. The CDR3 extends over 14 amino acids. The CDR3 DNA is TGTGCCAGCAGTGAATTGGGGACAGGGAGGCGAGCTTTCTTT. Encoded protein: CASSELGTGRRAFF.

J is TRBJ2-7 and V is TRBV6-1; TRBD1 is a possible D gene (6 bases). This CDR3 contains 14 residues. Germline V gene sequence: CDR1 MNHNS, CDR2 SASEGT. The V gene lost 4 bases and the J gene lost 1 base, with 11 bases spanning the gap. The CDR3 protein is CASSVTGFSYEQYF. CDR3 in DNA: TGTGCCAGCAGTGTGACAGGCTTTTCCTACGAGCAGTACTTC.

This clonotype was observed at least ten times. The chain has TRBV6-5 and TRBJ1-2, with 9 bases aligning to TRBD1. Germline CDR1 reads MNHEY; CDR2 reads SVGAGI. V lost 6 bases and J lost 4; bases outside the gene matches: 12. The CDR3 covers 16 residues. The CDR3 nucleotides read TGTGCCAGCAGCAGGACAGGGGATATCGGATCCTATGGCTACACCTTC. Protein: CASSRTGDIGSYGYTF.

This clonotype has at least ten counts. The J gene is TRBJ2-5, the V gene TRBV7-9; D gene uncertain. The CDR3 runs 14 residues. V gave up 2 bases and J gave up 5 bases, with 12 bases separating them. Germline V gene sequence: CDR1 SEHNR, CDR2 FQNEAQ (reference sequence). The CDR3 DNA sequence: TGTGCCAGCAGCTTAATGGGTGGTTCCGAGACCCAGTACTTC. Translation gives CASSLMGGSETQYF.

V usage is TRBV6-2 or TRBV6-3 and J usage is TRBJ2-7, with 10 bases that match TRBD1. Germline CDR1 reads MNHEY; CDR2 reads SVGEGT. J gave up 3 bases and V 10 bases, and 18 bases lay outside the gene matches. CDR3 length: 17 amino acids. The CDR3 protein is CATGGPGERDRGYEQYF. The CDR3 DNA sequence: TGTGCCACTGGGGGTCCCGGCGAACGGGACAGGGGCTACGAGCAGTACTTC.

The V and J genes are TRBV11-1 and TRBJ2-5; either TRBD1 or TRBD2 may fit D (6 bases each). V lost 7 bases and J 9 bases, leaving 15 bases between the germline ends. This CDR3 is built from 12 residues. CDR1 and CDR2 (germline): SGHAT, FQDESV (reference sequence). The chain's CDR3 is CASKGGPRSQYF. The DNA for the CDR3 is TGTGCCAGCAAGGGGGGACCCAGGTCCCAGTACTTC.

This clonotype has a count of ten or more. The CDR3 protein is CASSPDRVRDAFF. The CDR3 nucleotides read TGTGCCAGCAGCCCCGACAGGGTCCGAGATGCTTTCTTT. The chain recombines TRBV6-1 with TRBJ1-1; TRBD1 matches 7 bases. Germline V gives CDR1 MNHNS, CDR2 SASEGT. V shed 6 bases and J 11 bases; nucleotides not matched to a gene: 12. The CDR3 runs 13 residues.

This clonotype was counted many times. The chain recombines TRBV6-5 with TRBJ1-5, with D unresolved. Germline V gene lookup returns CDR1 MNHEY and CDR2 SVGAGI. CDR3 length equals 17 residues. Trimming pared 2 bases from V and 0 bases from J, leaving 14 bases between. CDR3 sequence (DNA): TGTGCCAGCAGTTACCGAAAGACACCTTATAGCAATCAGCCCCAGCATTTT. This gives the protein CASSYRKTPYSNQPQHF.

This clonotype was seen repeatedly, ten times or more. The junction departs from the called germline gene at one end, perhaps through a read error. The DNA for the CDR3 is TGTGCCTGCAGTAATACAGAGAACACTGAAGCTTTCTTT. Its translation is CACSNTENTEAFF. The V gene is TRBV6-1, the J gene TRBJ1-1; D is unclear. Germline values: CDR1 MNHNS, CDR2 SASEGT. The CDR3 consists of 13 residues.

Only a few counts were recorded for this clonotype. The chain has TRBV28 and TRBJ2-4; perhaps D is TRBD1 or TRBD2 (6 bases each). V lost 8 bases and J 8 bases, leaving 22 bases between the germline ends. Germline V gene data show CDR1 as MDHEN and CDR2 as SYDVKM. The CDR3 length is 15 residues. CDR3 loop: CASALLAEGGDIQYF. As DNA, the CDR3 is TGTGCCAGCGCCTTATTAGCGGAGGGGGGAGACATTCAGTACTTC.

At least ten counts were recorded for this clonotype. The V call is TRBV11-2, the J call TRBJ2-2, with TRBD2 as a possible D gene (5 bases). The CDR3 loop spans 13 amino acids. The V end lost 5 bases, the J end lost 8 bases, and 12 bases lay between the germline ends. The germline gives CDR1 SGHAT, CDR2 FQNNGV. The CDR3 spells CASSPQRSGELFF. The CDR3 nucleotides read TGTGCCAGCAGCCCTCAGCGGTCAGGGGAGCTGTTTTTT.

This clonotype was recorded many times. The V gene is TRBV6-5, the J gene TRBJ1-1; D uncertain. Germline V lookup: CDR1 MNHEY, CDR2 SVGAGI. The ends were cut back, 0 bases at V and 0 bases at J, with 8 bases in the middle. The CDR3 is 15 residues long. The CDR3 here is CASSYSRWLNTEAFF. The CDR3 region has the DNA TGTGCCAGCAGTTACTCCCGTTGGCTGAACACTGAAGCTTTCTTT.

This clonotype appeared many times. This sequence joins TRBV28 and TRBJ2-7, with D possibly TRBD2 on 5 matching bases. With 3 bases removed from V and 2 bases from J, the gap between germline ends came to 11 bases. Germline CDR1 MDHEN, CDR2 SYDVKM. This CDR3 comprises 14 residues. In DNA form, the CDR3 reads TGTGCCAGCAGTTTGCGGGTGAAAGCCTACGAGCAGTACTTC. The encoded protein is CASSLRVKAYEQYF. Variable domain in full (rest from reference TRBV28 and TRBJ2-7): DVKVTQSSRYLVKRTGEKVFLECVQDMDHENMFWYRQDPGLGLRLIYFSYDVKMKEKGDIPEGYSVSREKKERFSLILESASTNQTSMYLCASSLRVKAYEQYFGPGTRLTVT.

A single count supports this clonotype. The chain links TRBV20-1 to TRBJ1-1, with TRBD1 identical over 7 bases. This CDR3 region has 12 residues. Looked up from germline, CDR1 is DFQATT and CDR2 is SNEGSKA (reference sequence). In DNA form, the CDR3 reads TGCAGGGCGGGCAGGGGGTACACTGAAGCTTTCTTT. Translated, it gives CRAGRGYTEAFF.

This clonotype appeared many times. The chain links TRBV29-1 to TRBJ2-5; 7 nucleotides align to TRBD1. Germline V CDR1 and CDR2: SQVTM, ANQGSEA. V shed 7 bases, J shed 2 bases, and the junction held 4 bases outside the gene matches. The CDR3 sequence is 12 residues long. The chain's CDR3 is CSALTGQETQYF. CDR3 in DNA: TGCAGCGCCCTGACAGGGCAAGAGACCCAGTACTTC.

This clonotype was seen a handful of times. This rearrangement joins TRBV2 to TRBJ2-7, with 13 bases identical to TRBD2. Unmatched junction bases numbered 2, after V lost 6 bases and J lost 3 bases. The CDR3 runs to 14 residues. Germline V gene data show CDR1 as SNHLY and CDR2 as FYNNEI. CDR3 sequence reads: CASRGLAGDYEQYF. Here the CDR3 DNA reads TGTGCCAGCAGAGGACTAGCGGGGGACTACGAGCAGTACTTC. The complete variable domain, with remaining parts taken from reference TRBV2 and TRBJ2-7, reads EPEVTQTPSHQVTQMGQEVILRCVPISNHLYFYWYRQILGQKVEFLVSFYNNEISEKSEIFDDQFSVERPDGSNFTLKIRSTKLEDSAMYFCASRGLAGDYEQYFGPGTRLTVT.